This T cell receptor beta chain is from a study of T cell changes during pregnancy in multiple sclerosis. A word on this clone: A junction end diverges from the germline sequence, so it may reflect a read error.

Using immunoSEQ multiplex PCR, the repertoire was profiled, and TCRdb retains in-frame clones only, with some absent. The profile shows roughly 18,000 clones, approximately 87% of them singletons. The CDR3 spans 13 residues. Germline values: CDR1 GTSNPN, CDR2 SVGIG (reference sequence). The clonotype was recovered from a female donor with multiple sclerosis, enrolled in a pregnancy study. The chain has TRBV30 and TRBJ2-7; 12 nucleotides match TRBD2. The input for sequencing was CD8+ T cells from peripheral blood mononuclear cells, taken after pregnancy. In DNA, the CDR3 is TGTGCCGGGAGGACTAGCGGGATCTACGAGCAGTACTTC. Translated, it gives CAGRTSGIYEQYF.